Below are 3 T cell receptor beta chains sequenced from a single sample in a study of CD8 T cells in ankylosing spondylitis. Study-wide findings and caveats: A motif of fewer than ten highly homologous TCR beta variants was seen as apparently characteristic of ankylosing spondylitis blood.

No antigen has been identified for these receptors. TCRdb ran MiXCR on the 5' RACE reads and lists one entry per CDR3 protein. The table has 500,000 or so distinct CDR3 sequences, less than 6% seen once; the top ten hold under 4.5%. Material: blood, either unsorted or a sorted T cell fraction (not recorded which). The receptor set was obtained from a male donor with ankylosing spondylitis.

This clonotype appeared many times. V gene TRBV6-2 or TRBV6-3 combines with J gene TRBJ1-6; tentatively, D is TRBD1 (5 bases). Trimming pared 0 bases from V and 7 bases from J, leaving 13 bases between. Per germline, CDR1 MNHEY and CDR2 SVGEGT. The CDR3 spans 16 residues. In DNA, the CDR3 is TGTGCCAGCAGTTACTCCCCGCAGGGACGGAATTCACCCCTCCACTTT. This codes for CASSYSPQGRNSPLHF.

The table lists this clonotype with many counts. The chain recombines TRBV12-3 or TRBV12-4 with TRBJ1-1; D remains unclear. The ends were cut back, 7 bases at V and 1 base at J, with 16 bases in the middle. The length of the CDR3 is 15 residues. CDR3 nucleotide sequence: TGTGCCAGCAAGTACGGTGGCCTACAGAACACTGAAGCTTTCTTT. Encoded protein: CASKYGGLQNTEAFF.

In this sample, this clonotype turned up many times. The chain recombines TRBV12-3 or TRBV12-4 with TRBJ2-3, with D possibly TRBD2 on 6 matching bases. V dropped 6 bases and J dropped 4 bases, with 8 bases sitting between them. There are 12 residues in the CDR3. The CDR3 loop reads CASRGGADTQYF. In DNA, the CDR3 is TGTGCCAGCAGGGGCGGGGCAGATACGCAGTATTTT.